These 24 T cell receptor beta chains share one sample of origin, sequenced in a study of OX40 agonist ivuxolimab in advanced cancers. Profiling relied on immunoSEQ multiplex PCR, and the TCRdb table lists in-frame clones only, not all of them. The sample records 60,000 to 80,000 clones, approximately 84% being singletons. The material sequenced was CD4+ or CD8+ T cells sorted from blood, taken in a trial of the OX40 agonist ivuxolimab. The origin of the receptors is an adult with an advanced solid tumor such as melanoma, head and neck, liver or kidney cancer.

The rearrangement links TRBV6-1 to TRBJ1-2; no clear D. In germline, CDR1 is MNHNS, CDR2 SASEGT. Trimming shortened V by 3 bases and J by 4 bases, and 9 bases separated the two germline ends. This CDR3 is 13 amino acids long. CDR3 DNA sequence: TGTGCCAGCAGTGATTTGCCTACCTATGGCTACACCTTC. This gives the protein CASSDLPTYGYTF.

This clone was seen a single time. The chain is built from TRBV6-5 and TRBJ2-7; 10 bases align to TRBD2. CDR1 is MNHEY, CDR2 SVGAGI, per germline. The CDR3 consists of 15 residues. V lost 2 bases to trimming and J lost 5 bases; unmatched junction nucleotides: 6. The CDR3 DNA reads as TGTGCCAGCAGTTACAGGTCTAGCGGGGGCCACGAGCAGTACTTC. Translating it yields CASSYRSSGGHEQYF.

The CDR3 protein is CASSPSLGQRAYEQYF. In DNA form, the CDR3 reads TGTGCCAGCAGCCCGAGTCTTGGACAGAGAGCCTACGAGCAGTACTTC. V and J are TRBV9 and TRBJ2-7, with a tentative D call TRBD1 (6 bases). Germline assignment: CDR1 SGDLS and CDR2 YYNGEE. Trimming cost V 4 bases and J 2 bases, with 19 bases left between them. The length of the CDR3 is 16 residues.

The rearrangement links TRBV5-1 to TRBJ2-3; TRBD2 matches at 10 bases. CDR3 length: 15 residues. Germline CDR1 is SGHRS and CDR2 is YFSETQ. Losses at the gene ends were 2 bases for V and 7 bases for J; bases not matched to a gene: 7. The CDR3 region has the DNA TGCGCCAGCAGCTTAATAGCGGGAGGCAGAAATACGCAGTATTTT. Translated: CASSLIAGGRNTQYF.

The rearrangement links TRBV15 to TRBJ1-2; D ambiguous. V lost 0 bases and J 1 base, leaving 3 bases between the germline ends. The germline V gene encodes CDR1 LNHNV and CDR2 YYDKDF (reference sequence). The length of the CDR3 is 13 residues. The CDR3 DNA follows: TGTGCCACCAGCAGAGATCTTAACTATGGCTACACCTTC. Translation: CATSRDLNYGYTF. The variable domain in full, with the rest retrieved from reference TRBV15 and TRBJ1-2, is DAMVIQNPRYQVTQFGKPVTLSCSQTLNHNVMYWYQQKSSQAPKLLFHYYDKDFNNEADTPDNFQSRRPNTSFCFLDIRSPGLGDTAMYLCATSRDLNYGYTFGSGTRLTVV.

V gene TRBV7-9 combines with J gene TRBJ2-3, with D possibly matching TRBD2 (6 bases). V lost 1 base and J lost 4, with 12 bases in between. From germline, CDR1 is SEHNR and CDR2 FQNEAQ (reference sequence). The length of the CDR3 is 15 residues. CDR3 sequence reads: CASSLDLGRSDTQYF. As DNA, the CDR3 is TGTGCCAGCAGCTTAGATTTGGGGAGGTCAGATACGCAGTATTTT.

As for this clone: The junction departs from the called germline gene at one end, perhaps through a read error. This CDR3 reads CASSLAGGRYNEQFF. CDR3 bases: TGTGCCAGCAGCCTAGCGGGGGGACGTTACAATGAGCAGTTCTTC. The chain carries TRBV7-8 and TRBJ2-1; 11 bases are a match to TRBD2. CDR1 is SGHVS and CDR2 is FQNEAQ in the germline V gene. The CDR3 has 15 residues. Full variable domain (rest looked up from reference TRBV7-8 and TRBJ2-1): GAGVSQSPRYKVAKRGQDVALRCDPISGHVSLFWYQQALGQGPEFLTYFQNEAQLDKSGLPSDRFFAERPEGSVSTLKIQRTQQEDSAVYLCASSLAGGRYNEQFFGPGTRLTVL.

The rearrangement uses TRBV5-6 and TRBJ2-5; a possible D gene is TRBD2 (5 bases). V gave up 4 bases and J gave up 4 bases, with 17 bases separating them. The CDR3 spans 15 residues. The V gene's germline CDR1 is SGHDT and CDR2 YYEEEE. The DNA of the CDR3 is TGTGCCAGCAGCCGCCTAGGGAGCGGTGGAGAGACCCAGTACTTC. Encoded protein: CASSRLGSGGETQYF.

The V and J genes are TRBV9 and TRBJ1-4, with TRBD1 as a possible D gene (6 bases). Trimming shortened V by 4 bases and J by 0 bases, and 13 bases separated the two germline ends. The CDR3 sequence is 16 residues long. The germline gives CDR1 SGDLS, CDR2 YYNGEE. This CDR3 reads CASSPYGGATNEKLFF. The DNA for the CDR3 is TGTGCCAGCAGCCCTTACGGGGGCGCAACTAATGAAAAACTGTTTTTT.

This clone was observed a single time. The rearrangement uses TRBV19 and TRBJ1-2; D remains ambiguous. CDR1 and CDR2 (germline): LNHDA, SQIVND (reference sequence). This CDR3 has 13 amino acids. V lost 7 bases and J 1 base, leaving 10 bases between the germline ends. CDR3 in DNA: TGTGCCAGTATTGATTGGAGTAACTATGGCTACACCTTC. Translated, it gives CASIDWSNYGYTF. The full variable domain, rest sourced from reference TRBV19 and TRBJ1-2, is DGGITQSPKYLFRKEGQNVTLSCEQNLNHDAMYWYRQDPGQGLRLIYYSQIVNDFQKGDIAEGYSVSREKKESFPLTVTSAQKNPTAFYLCASIDWSNYGYTFGSGTRLTVV.

V usage is TRBV5-1 and J usage is TRBJ2-7, with D unclear. Per the germline V gene, CDR1 is SGHRS and CDR2 is YFSETQ. This CDR3 spans 12 amino acids. Trimming stripped 0 bases from V and 6 bases from J, with 7 bases between. CDR3 sequence reads: CASSLDYFEQYF. CDR3 DNA sequence: TGCGCCAGCAGCTTGGATTATTTCGAGCAGTACTTC. Drawing the rest from reference TRBV5-1 and TRBJ2-7, the complete variable domain is KAGVTQTPRYLIKTRGQQVTLSCSPISGHRSVSWYQQTPGQGLQFLFEYFSETQRNKGNFPGRFSGRQFSNSRSEMNVSTLELGDSALYLCASSLDYFEQYFGPGTRLTVT.

The rearrangement uses TRBV6-1 and TRBJ2-2; D could derive from TRBD1 or TRBD2 (5 bases each). CDR3 size: 14 residues. Trimming left V 6 bases short and J 6 bases short, with 14 bases between. Germline lookup yields CDR1 MNHNS and CDR2 SASEGT. CDR3 coding DNA: TGTGCCAGCAGCCGAGTTGGGGGAGCCGGGGAGCTGTTTTTT. This encodes CASSRVGGAGELFF.

This chain links TRBV18 with TRBJ1-1; the D gene is possibly TRBD1 (5 bases). Trimming stripped 3 bases from V and 2 bases from J, with 13 bases between. This CDR3 region has 15 residues. Germline V CDR1 and CDR2: KGHSH, LQKENI. The CDR3 DNA sequence: TGTGCCAGCTCACCTAATCGACAGTTTAACACTGAAGCTTTCTTT. Protein product: CASSPNRQFNTEAFF.

This chain connects TRBV9 to TRBJ2-2; a possible D gene is TRBD2 (6 bases). V lost 1 base and J 0 bases, leaving 13 bases between the germline ends. The CDR3 length is 17 residues. In germline, CDR1 is SGDLS, CDR2 YYNGEE. The CDR3 sequence is CASSVRRERANTGELFF. In DNA form, the CDR3 reads TGTGCCAGCAGCGTACGCCGGGAGAGAGCGAACACCGGGGAGCTGTTTTTT.

This clone occurred a few times. The chain couples TRBV5-1 to TRBJ1-6; possible D gene TRBD1, 5 bases. CDR3 length: 14 amino acids. Germline values: CDR1 SGHRS, CDR2 YFSETQ. V lost 0 bases and J 8 bases, leaving 9 bases between the germline ends. CDR3: CASSLGGVDSPLHF. CDR3 nucleotides: TGCGCCAGCAGCTTGGGAGGGGTTGATTCACCCCTCCACTTT. Supplemented by reference TRBV5-1 and TRBJ1-6, the full variable domain reads KAGVTQTPRYLIKTRGQQVTLSCSPISGHRSVSWYQQTPGQGLQFLFEYFSETQRNKGNFPGRFSGRQFSNSRSEMNVSTLELGDSALYLCASSLGGVDSPLHFGNGTRLTVT.

The V and J genes are TRBV19 and TRBJ2-5; 7 nucleotides line up with TRBD1. CDR3 length equals 17 residues. Germline V gives CDR1 LNHDA, CDR2 SQIVND (reference sequence). V was pared by 5 bases and J by 7 bases, with 19 bases of the junction left unmatched. The CDR3 is CASSDRPGQPLRGTQYF. The CDR3 nucleotides are TGTGCCAGTAGTGATAGACCGGGACAGCCCCTTAGGGGGACCCAGTACTTC.

The rearrangement links TRBV5-6 to TRBJ2-1, with 7 bases that match TRBD2. The V and J ends lost 1 base and 4 bases, in that order; junction bases with no gene match: 5. This CDR3 comprises 15 residues. The V gene's germline CDR1 is SGHDT and CDR2 YYEEEE. CDR3: CASSLTAGVYNEQFF. The CDR3, as DNA: TGTGCCAGCAGCTTGACGGCGGGGGTTTACAATGAGCAGTTCTTC.

The rearrangement joins TRBV5-1 to TRBJ2-2; D is uncertain. Looked up from germline, CDR1 is SGHRS and CDR2 is YFSETQ. The CDR3 extends over 13 amino acids. Between the trimmed V and J ends, which lost 1 base and 6 bases, there was a span of 7 bases. The CDR3 region has the DNA TGCGCCAGCAGCTTGCCGGTATCCGGGGAGCTGTTTTTT. It specifies CASSLPVSGELFF.

This clone was seen a few times. V usage is TRBV30 and J usage is TRBJ1-1; D uncertain. The V end lost 2 bases, the J end lost 1 base, and 8 bases lay between the germline ends. CDR3 size: 13 residues. Germline V gives CDR1 GTSNPN, CDR2 SVGIG (reference sequence). CDR3 sequence (DNA): TGTGCCTGGAGTAGGCAGGAGAACACTGAAGCTTTCTTT. Its translation: CAWSRQENTEAFF.

This clone came up many times. The chain employs TRBV11-3 and TRBJ2-7; possible D gene TRBD1, 6 bases. The CDR3 sequence is 14 residues long. With 5 bases removed from V and 0 bases from J, the gap between germline ends came to 11 bases. The germline gives CDR1 SGHNT, CDR2 YENEEA. DNA for the CDR3: TGTGCCAGCAGCCCTAGGACAGACTCCTACGAGCAGTACTTC. The encoded protein is CASSPRTDSYEQYF.

The chain has TRBV29-1 and TRBJ2-3; 9 bases map to TRBD2. The CDR3 is 16 residues long. V lost 1 base and J lost 2; bases outside the gene matches: 7. Germline CDR1 is SQVTM and CDR2 is ANQGSEA. The CDR3 bases are TGCAGCGTTGAAGGTTACGTAGCGGGGGCCACAGATACGCAGTATTTT. Translated, it gives CSVEGYVAGATDTQYF.

This clone showed up just a few times. The gene calls are TRBV28 and TRBJ2-3; D gene uncertain. Germline CDR1 and CDR2: MDHEN and SYDVKM. CDR3 length equals 14 residues. V lost 6 bases and J 4 bases, leaving 14 bases between the germline ends. As DNA, the CDR3 is TGTGCCAGCAGCCCGGCCTCTAGGCCAGATACGCAGTATTTT. This sequence encodes CASSPASRPDTQYF.

This clone was detected only once. The V gene is TRBV7-3, the J gene TRBJ2-3; D unclear. Germline CDR1 and CDR2: SGHTA and FQGTGA. Trimming took 5 bases from V and 2 from J, leaving 11 bases between them. CDR3 size: 14 residues. The CDR3 DNA reads TGTGCCAGCAGCCCGATTGGTTACACAGATACGCAGTATTTT. Protein product: CASSPIGYTDTQYF. The full variable domain, its missing parts supplied by reference TRBV7-3 and TRBJ2-3, is GAGVSQTPSNKVTEKGKYVELRCDPISGHTALYWYRQSLGQGPEFLIYFQGTGAADDSGLPNDRFFAVRPEGSVSTLKIQRTERGDSAVYLCASSPIGYTDTQYFGPGTRLTVL.

V is TRBV6-5 and J is TRBJ2-7; D is unresolved. The V and J ends lost 6 bases and 1 base respectively, with 13 bases between them. The length of the CDR3 is 14 residues. Germline V CDR1 and CDR2: MNHEY, SVGAGI. The CDR3 DNA sequence: TGTGCCAGCAGACGGACCTTAGTTTCCTACGAGCAGTACTTC. Translation: CASRRTLVSYEQYF.